Below, 22 T cell receptor beta chains from the same sample are listed, as sequenced in a study of shared T cell receptors in the human thymus. Clones were read by immunoSEQ multiplex PCR, and TCRdb kept only the in-frame ones, dropping some. Of about 380,000 clones listed, 95% are singletons. The specimen sequenced was thymocytes. These receptors were taken from a human donor.

This clone has only one observation. The genes are TRBV28 and TRBJ1-5; D ambiguous. Trimming took 7 bases from V and 1 from J, leaving 11 bases between them. This CDR3 has 14 amino acids. Germline V gene sequence: CDR1 MDHEN, CDR2 SYDVKM. The CDR3 nucleotides read TGTGCCAGCACCCCAGGCGCCAGCAATCAGCCCCAGCATTTT. It specifies CASTPGASNQPQHF.

V usage is TRBV14 and J usage is TRBJ2-7; TRBD2 might be the D (5 bases). Trimming took 3 bases from V and 6 from J, leaving 15 bases between them. This CDR3 comprises 14 residues. Germline CDR1 and CDR2: SGHDN and FVKESK. CDR3 residues: CASSHLTSGIEQYF. CDR3 coding DNA: TGTGCCAGCAGCCACCTGACCTCCGGGATCGAGCAGTACTTC.

The V and J genes are TRBV19 and TRBJ1-5; D not resolved. Trimming took off 0 bases at V and 7 bases at J, with 7 bases between the two ends. The germline V gene encodes CDR1 LNHDA and CDR2 SQIVND (reference sequence). The CDR3 loop spans 13 amino acids. CDR3 in amino acids: CASSIEGEQPQHF. CDR3 bases: TGTGCCAGTAGTATAGAGGGTGAGCAGCCCCAGCATTTT.

This chain links TRBV19 with TRBJ1-5; possible D gene TRBD1, 5 bases. V dropped 4 bases and J dropped 10 bases, with 26 bases sitting between them. The CDR3 spans 17 residues. Germline V gene lookup returns CDR1 LNHDA and CDR2 SQIVND (reference sequence). DNA for the CDR3: TGTGCCAGTAGTAGAGGGCAGGGCGACCACAGCATCCGTCCCCAGCATTTT. The encoded protein is CASSRGQGDHSIRPQHF.

Written as DNA, the CDR3 is TGTGCCAGCAGCCCCGCGGACACTGAAGCTTTCTTT. Its translation: CASSPADTEAFF. This chain joins TRBV9 and TRBJ1-1; D is unclear. V gave up 4 bases and J gave up 3 bases, with 7 bases separating them. CDR1 and CDR2 from the germline V gene are SGDLS and YYNGEE. This CDR3 region has 12 residues.

CDR3: CASSLDKTKRDWDYNEQFF. DNA for the CDR3: TGTGCCAGCAGTTTAGATAAAACCAAGCGGGATTGGGACTACAATGAGCAGTTCTTC. This chain joins TRBV27 and TRBJ2-1; 7 bases line up with TRBD2. V was clipped by 2 bases and J by 3 bases; unmatched bases: 16. The CDR3 runs 19 residues. The germline gives CDR1 MNHEY, CDR2 SMNVEV (reference sequence).

The gene calls are TRBV6-6 and TRBJ2-1; tentative D call: TRBD2 (6 bases). The CDR3 runs to 16 residues. With 0 bases removed from V and 7 bases from J, the gap between germline ends came to 16 bases. Germline V gene lookup returns CDR1 MNHNY and CDR2 SVGAGI (reference sequence). This CDR3 is CASSYSGLPGGNEQFF. The CDR3 DNA is TGTGCCAGCAGTTACTCCGGACTCCCCGGAGGGAATGAGCAGTTCTTC.

CDR3 nucleotides: TGCGCCAGCAGCTTGGCCACAGGGGGAGAACTCTTCTCCTACGAGCAGTACTTC. Translation gives CASSLATGGELFSYEQYF. The rearrangement links TRBV5-1 to TRBJ2-7; 8 bases map to TRBD1. CDR1 and CDR2 from the germline V gene are SGHRS and YFSETQ. V was pared by 0 bases and J by 0 bases, with 11 bases of the junction left unmatched. The CDR3 covers 18 residues.

This clone was detected once. The V call is TRBV19, the J call TRBJ2-7, with 7 bases lining up with TRBD1. The CDR3 totals 14 residues. J gave up 8 bases and V 7 bases, and 14 bases lay outside the gene matches. The V gene's germline CDR1 is LNHDA and CDR2 SQIVND (reference sequence). The CDR3 loop is CASIGQAPGSQQYF. The CDR3 coding sequence is TGTGCCAGTATCGGACAGGCCCCAGGTTCTCAGCAGTACTTC.

The chain uses TRBV28 and TRBJ1-4; D is undetermined. V was pared by 5 bases and J by 3 bases, with 10 bases between. Germline values: CDR1 MDHEN, CDR2 SYDVKM. The CDR3 contains 14 residues. CDR3 sequence: CASSPWTSNEKLFF. Here the CDR3 DNA reads TGTGCCAGCAGTCCCTGGACCTCTAATGAAAAACTGTTTTTT. The variable domain in full, with the rest retrieved from reference TRBV28 and TRBJ1-4, is DVKVTQSSRYLVKRTGEKVFLECVQDMDHENMFWYRQDPGLGLRLIYFSYDVKMKEKGDIPEGYSVSREKKERFSLILESASTNQTSMYLCASSPWTSNEKLFFGSGTQLSVL.

The gene calls are TRBV28 and TRBJ1-5; possibly TRBD1 for D (6 bases). Trimming shortened V by 4 bases and J by 3 bases, and 10 bases separated the two germline ends. The CDR3 is 14 residues long. Germline CDR1 reads MDHEN; CDR2 reads SYDVKM. Here the CDR3 reads CASSSDRYNQPQHF. The CDR3 region has the DNA TGTGCCAGCAGTTCAGACAGGTACAATCAGCCCCAGCATTTT.

The chain has TRBV28 and TRBJ1-3; maybe TRBD1 (5 bases). Germline-derived CDR1 and CDR2 are MDHEN and SYDVKM. CDR3 length equals 15 residues. V was clipped by 6 bases and J by 0 bases, with 12 bases between them. The CDR3, as DNA: TGTGCCAGCAGCCCCGACAGTAACTCTGGAAACACCATATATTTT. This codes for CASSPDSNSGNTIYF.

The chain employs TRBV5-4 and TRBJ2-3; the D is unclear. Germline CDR1 and CDR2: SGHNT and YYREEE (reference sequence). With 5 bases removed from V and 2 bases from J, the gap between germline ends came to 3 bases. This CDR3 has 11 residues. The CDR3 region is CASRTTDTQYF. In DNA, the CDR3 is TGTGCCAGCAGAACCACAGATACGCAGTATTTT.

CDR3 coding DNA: TGTGCCAGCAGCTACCTAGCGGATAGCTCCTACGAGCAGTACTTC. Residues: CASSYLADSSYEQYF. The chain couples TRBV7-2 to TRBJ2-7, with TRBD2 identical over 7 bases. V lost 4 bases to trimming and J lost 0 bases; unmatched junction nucleotides: 6. This CDR3 spans 15 amino acids. The germline gives CDR1 SGHTA, CDR2 FQGNSA.

The CDR3 is CASSLDTYRGRTRKQLFF. The CDR3 region has the DNA TGTGCCAGCAGCTTGGACACTTACAGGGGGCGAACCCGAAAACAACTGTTTTTT. The V call is TRBV7-8, the J call TRBJ1-4; 9 bases map to TRBD1. Germline V gene data show CDR1 as SGHVS and CDR2 as FQNEAQ. The CDR3 contains 18 residues. Germline trimming cut 3 bases from V and 12 bases from J; bases unmatched to any gene: 20.

The gene calls are TRBV19 and TRBJ2-7, with 10 bases matching TRBD2. Germline-derived CDR1 and CDR2 are LNHDA and SQIVND (reference sequence). The trim removed 7 bases at V and 6 bases at J, leaving 12 bases unmatched. This CDR3 has 15 residues. The CDR3 region has the DNA TGTGCCAGTACCCCACTAGCGGGGCCCCTCTGCGAGCAGTACTTC. Its translation is CASTPLAGPLCEQYF. Based on the CDR3 plus reference TRBV19 and TRBJ2-7, the full variable domain is DGGITQSPKYLFRKEGQNVTLSCEQNLNHDAMYWYRQDPGQGLRLIYYSQIVNDFQKGDIAEGYSVSREKKESFPLTVTSAQKNPTAFYLCASTPLAGPLCEQYFGPGTRLTVT.

The genes are TRBV30 and TRBJ2-3; 8 bases line up with TRBD2. The CDR3 covers 14 residues. Germline V gives CDR1 GTSNPN, CDR2 SVGIG (reference sequence). The junction had 4 bases not matched to a gene; V was cut back by 3 bases and J by 2 bases. The CDR3 nucleotides are TGTGCCTGGAGGGAACTAGCGGTCACAGATACGCAGTATTTT. Encoded protein: CAWRELAVTDTQYF.

The chain carries TRBV19 and TRBJ2-7, with D possibly matching TRBD1 (5 bases). V shed 5 bases and J shed 8 bases, with 28 bases lying between them. CDR1 and CDR2 from the germline V gene are LNHDA and SQIVND (reference sequence). The CDR3 runs 17 residues. CDR3 loop: CASSLTLKTAPVRKQYF. CDR3 DNA: TGTGCCAGTAGTTTAACCCTCAAGACAGCCCCAGTACGAAAGCAGTACTTC. The whole variable domain, filled in from reference TRBV19 and TRBJ2-7, reads DGGITQSPKYLFRKEGQNVTLSCEQNLNHDAMYWYRQDPGQGLRLIYYSQIVNDFQKGDIAEGYSVSREKKESFPLTVTSAQKNPTAFYLCASSLTLKTAPVRKQYFGPGTRLTVT.

The gene calls are TRBV4-1 and TRBJ2-1; the D call may be TRBD1 or TRBD2 (5 bases each). This CDR3 region has 16 residues. Germline V gene lookup returns CDR1 MGHRA and CDR2 YSYEKL. V was clipped by 0 bases and J by 6 bases, with 15 bases between them. CDR3 loop: CASSQDSGSWVNEQFF. The CDR3 DNA follows: TGCGCCAGCAGCCAAGATTCAGGGAGCTGGGTCAATGAGCAGTTCTTC.

V is TRBV27 and J is TRBJ1-2, with D uncertain. V was shortened by 3 bases and J by 2 bases, with 7 bases between the two germline ends. CDR1 and CDR2 (germline): MNHEY, SMNVEV (reference sequence). The CDR3 contains 13 residues. The CDR3 bases are TGTGCCAGCAGTTTCGGATTCAACTATGGCTACACCTTC. Translation: CASSFGFNYGYTF.

The rearrangement joins TRBV9 to TRBJ2-5; D is undetermined. The J call may be wrong; the DNA end is better matched by TRBJ2-7. Per germline, CDR1 SGDLS and CDR2 YYNGEE. There are 13 residues in the CDR3. Here the CDR3 reads CASASPTSYEQYF. DNA for the CDR3: TGTGCCAGCGCTAGTCCTACCTCCTACGAGCAGTACTTC.

The chain is built from TRBV7-7 and TRBJ2-1; possible D gene TRBD1, 7 bases. There are 17 residues in the CDR3. The V gene's germline CDR1 is SSHAT and CDR2 FNYEAQ (reference sequence). Deletions cut 5 bases from V and 4 bases from J, with 21 bases between. The CDR3 loop is CASSPIAPGGPYNEQFF. In nucleotides, the CDR3 is TGTGCCAGCAGCCCAATTGCGCCAGGGGGGCCGTACAATGAGCAGTTCTTC.